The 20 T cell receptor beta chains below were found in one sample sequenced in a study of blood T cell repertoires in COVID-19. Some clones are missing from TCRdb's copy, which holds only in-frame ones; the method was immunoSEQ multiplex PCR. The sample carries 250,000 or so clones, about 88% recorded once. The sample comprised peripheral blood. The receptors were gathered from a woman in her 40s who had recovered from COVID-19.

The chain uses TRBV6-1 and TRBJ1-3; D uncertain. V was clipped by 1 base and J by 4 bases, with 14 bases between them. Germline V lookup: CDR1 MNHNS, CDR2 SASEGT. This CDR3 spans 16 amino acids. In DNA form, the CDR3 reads TGTGCCAGCAGTGAAGTCGACTTAGATCTAGGAAACACCATATATTTT. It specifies CASSEVDLDLGNTIYF.

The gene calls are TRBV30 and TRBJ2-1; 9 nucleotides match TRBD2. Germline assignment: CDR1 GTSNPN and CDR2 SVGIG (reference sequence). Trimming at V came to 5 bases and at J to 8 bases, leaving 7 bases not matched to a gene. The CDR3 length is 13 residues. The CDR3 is CAWARGGAYEQFF. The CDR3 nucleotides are TGTGCCTGGGCCCGCGGGGGGGCCTATGAGCAGTTCTTC.

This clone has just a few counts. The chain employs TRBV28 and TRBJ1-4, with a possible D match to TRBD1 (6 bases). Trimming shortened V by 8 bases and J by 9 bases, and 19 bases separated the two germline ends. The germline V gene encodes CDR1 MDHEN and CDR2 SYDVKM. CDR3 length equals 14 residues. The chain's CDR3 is CASSVGDQGKKLFF. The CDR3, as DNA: TGTGCCAGCTCGGTGGGGGACCAGGGGAAAAAACTGTTTTTT. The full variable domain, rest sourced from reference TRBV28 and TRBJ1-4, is DVKVTQSSRYLVKRTGEKVFLECVQDMDHENMFWYRQDPGLGLRLIYFSYDVKMKEKGDIPEGYSVSREKKERFSLILESASTNQTSMYLCASSVGDQGKKLFFGSGTQLSVL.

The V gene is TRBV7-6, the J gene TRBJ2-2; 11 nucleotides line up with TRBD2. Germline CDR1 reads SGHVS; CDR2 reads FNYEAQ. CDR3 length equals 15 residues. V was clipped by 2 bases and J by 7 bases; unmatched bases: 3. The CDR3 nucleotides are TGTGCCAGCAGCTTACTAGCGGGAGGAGACGGGGAGCTGTTTTTT. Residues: CASSLLAGGDGELFF. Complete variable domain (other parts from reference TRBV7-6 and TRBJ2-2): GAGVSQSPRYKVTKRGQDVALRCDPISGHVSLYWYRQALGQGPEFLTYFNYEAQQDKSGLPNDRFSAERPEGSISTLTIQRTEQRDSAMYRCASSLLAGGDGELFFGEGSRLTVL.

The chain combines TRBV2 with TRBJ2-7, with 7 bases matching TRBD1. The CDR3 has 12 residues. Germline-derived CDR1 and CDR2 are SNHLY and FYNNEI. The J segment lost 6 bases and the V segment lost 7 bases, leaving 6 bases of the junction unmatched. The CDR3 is CASTDRASEQYF. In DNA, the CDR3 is TGTGCCAGCACTGACAGGGCCAGCGAGCAGTACTTC. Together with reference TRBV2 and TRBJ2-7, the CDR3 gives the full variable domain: EPEVTQTPSHQVTQMGQEVILRCVPISNHLYFYWYRQILGQKVEFLVSFYNNEISEKSEIFDDQFSVERPDGSNFTLKIRSTKLEDSAMYFCASTDRASEQYFGPGTRLTVT.

The CDR3 nucleotides read TGTGCCAGCAGGAGGACAGGGTTTGGGGCGAACACCGGGGAGCTGTTTTTT. Translating gives CASRRTGFGANTGELFF. The chain combines TRBV28 with TRBJ2-2; 8 nucleotides match TRBD1. V shed 6 bases and J 0 bases; nucleotides not matched to a gene: 9. CDR1 is MDHEN and CDR2 is SYDVKM in the germline V gene. This CDR3 is 17 amino acids long.

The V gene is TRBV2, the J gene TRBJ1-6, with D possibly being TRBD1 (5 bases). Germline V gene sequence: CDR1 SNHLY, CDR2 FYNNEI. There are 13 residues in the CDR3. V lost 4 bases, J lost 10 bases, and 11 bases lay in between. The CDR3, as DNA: TGTGCCAGCAGTGGACAGACAGTATCACCCCTCCACTTT. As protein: CASSGQTVSPLHF.

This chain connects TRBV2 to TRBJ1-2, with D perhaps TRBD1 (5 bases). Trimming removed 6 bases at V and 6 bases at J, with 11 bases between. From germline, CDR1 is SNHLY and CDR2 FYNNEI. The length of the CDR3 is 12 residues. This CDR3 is CASRRGMDGYTF. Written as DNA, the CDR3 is TGTGCCAGCAGAAGGGGCATGGATGGCTACACCTTC.

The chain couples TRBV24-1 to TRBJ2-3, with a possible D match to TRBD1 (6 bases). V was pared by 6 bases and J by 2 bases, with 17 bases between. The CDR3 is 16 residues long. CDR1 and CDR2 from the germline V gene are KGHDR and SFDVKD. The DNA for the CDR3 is TGTGCCACCAGTCCGCACTACGACAGGAACACAGATACGCAGTATTTT. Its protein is CATSPHYDRNTDTQYF.

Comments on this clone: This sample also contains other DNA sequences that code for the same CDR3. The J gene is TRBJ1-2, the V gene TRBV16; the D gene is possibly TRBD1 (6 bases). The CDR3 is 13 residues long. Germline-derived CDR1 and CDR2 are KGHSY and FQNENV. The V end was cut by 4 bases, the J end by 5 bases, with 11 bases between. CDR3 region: CASSLKQGYGYTF. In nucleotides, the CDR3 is TGTGCCAGCAGCCTCAAACAGGGTTATGGCTACACCTTC.

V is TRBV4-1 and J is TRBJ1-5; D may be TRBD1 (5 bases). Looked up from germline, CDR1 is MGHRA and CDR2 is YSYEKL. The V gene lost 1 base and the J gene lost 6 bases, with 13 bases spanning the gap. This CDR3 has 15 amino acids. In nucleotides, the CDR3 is TGCGCCAGCAGCCAAGGGGTCGGCAGGGTTCAGCCCCAGCATTTT. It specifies CASSQGVGRVQPQHF.

The CDR3 sequence is CASSDSGTDTMKQFF. CDR3 nucleotides: TGTGCCAGCAGCGACTCCGGGACAGATACAATGAAGCAGTTCTTC. The chain is built from TRBV11-3 and TRBJ2-1, with TRBD1 identical over 7 bases. The germline gives CDR1 SGHNT, CDR2 YENEEA. The CDR3 sequence is 15 residues long. V lost 5 bases to trimming and J lost 11 bases; unmatched junction nucleotides: 15.

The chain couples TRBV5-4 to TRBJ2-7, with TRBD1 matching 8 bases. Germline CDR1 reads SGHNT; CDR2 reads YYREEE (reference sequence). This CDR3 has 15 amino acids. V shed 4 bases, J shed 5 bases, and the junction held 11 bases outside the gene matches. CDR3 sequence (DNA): TGTGCCAGCAGCCTGACCGGACAGGGTAGGCACGAGCAGTACTTC. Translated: CASSLTGQGRHEQYF.

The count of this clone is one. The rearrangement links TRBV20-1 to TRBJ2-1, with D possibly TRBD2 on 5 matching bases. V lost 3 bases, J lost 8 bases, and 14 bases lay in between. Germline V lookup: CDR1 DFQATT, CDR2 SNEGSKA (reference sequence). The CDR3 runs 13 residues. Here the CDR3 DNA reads TGCAGTGCTAGTCCAGCGGTATTTCATGAGCAGTTCTTC. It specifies CSASPAVFHEQFF.

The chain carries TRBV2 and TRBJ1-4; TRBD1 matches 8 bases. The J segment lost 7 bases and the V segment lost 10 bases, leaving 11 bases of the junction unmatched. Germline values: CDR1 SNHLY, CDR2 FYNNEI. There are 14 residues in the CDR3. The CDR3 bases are TGTGCCACGAGAGAAACCGGACAGGGTGAAAAACTGTTTTTT. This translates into CATRETGQGEKLFF.

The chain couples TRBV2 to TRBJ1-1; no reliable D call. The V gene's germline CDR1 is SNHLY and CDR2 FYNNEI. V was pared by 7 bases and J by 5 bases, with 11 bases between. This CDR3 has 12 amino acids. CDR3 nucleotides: TGTGCCAGCACCTGGAGTCTGACTGAAGCTTTCTTT. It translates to CASTWSLTEAFF.

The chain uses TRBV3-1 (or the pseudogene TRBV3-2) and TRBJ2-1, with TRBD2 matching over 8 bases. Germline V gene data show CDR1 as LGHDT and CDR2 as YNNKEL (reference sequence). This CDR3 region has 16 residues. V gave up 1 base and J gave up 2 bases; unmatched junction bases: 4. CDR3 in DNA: TGTGCCAGCAGCCAAGGGGTCGGGGGGGCCTACAATGAGCAGTTCTTC. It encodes CASSQGVGGAYNEQFF.

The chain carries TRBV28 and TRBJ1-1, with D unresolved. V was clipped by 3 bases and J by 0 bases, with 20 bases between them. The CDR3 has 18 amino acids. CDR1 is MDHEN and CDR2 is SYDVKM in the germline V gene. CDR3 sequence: CASSLVNRLTPMNTEAFF. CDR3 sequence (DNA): TGTGCCAGCAGTTTGGTAAATAGGTTGACACCCATGAACACTGAAGCTTTCTTT.

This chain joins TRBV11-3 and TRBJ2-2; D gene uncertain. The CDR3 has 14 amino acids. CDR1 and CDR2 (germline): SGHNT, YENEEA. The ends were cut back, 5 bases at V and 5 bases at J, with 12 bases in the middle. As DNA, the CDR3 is TGTGCCAGCAGCCCCTCCCCGCGGACCGGGGAGCTGTTTTTT. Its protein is CASSPSPRTGELFF.

CDR3 residues: CASSSTDVRPTDTQYF. The CDR3 coding sequence is TGTGCCAGCAGTTCTACTGATGTGCGGCCCACAGATACGCAGTATTTT. The chain uses TRBV7-9 and TRBJ2-3; no definite D call. V gave up 6 bases and J gave up 2 bases, with 18 bases separating them. CDR1 is SEHNR and CDR2 is FQNEAQ in the germline V gene (reference sequence). The CDR3 loop spans 16 amino acids.